This passage covers 28 T cell receptor beta chains from one sample sequenced in a study of T cell repertoires in cytomegalovirus infection. TCRdb re-called the reads through MiXCR, storing one row per CDR3 protein. Found here are about 400,000 distinct CDR3 sequences, less than 20% of them singletons; the top ten hold under 9%. The sample consisted of PBMCs. All receptors derive from a human donor in good health (CMV status not recorded). Some clones in this sample may be carry-over from other donors' samples.

This clonotype was seen ten or more times. The V gene is TRBV12-3 or TRBV12-4, the J gene TRBJ2-3; unclear D gene. The CDR3 consists of 11 residues. The V gene lost 6 bases and the J gene lost 6 bases, with 7 bases spanning the gap. The CDR3 here is CASSLRDTQYF. DNA for the CDR3: TGTGCCAGCAGCTTGAGGGATACGCAGTATTTT.

This clonotype was counted ten times or more. V gene TRBV7-9 combines with J gene TRBJ1-2; no definite D call. Germline V gene sequence: CDR1 SEHNR, CDR2 FQNEAQ (reference sequence). V dropped 1 base and J dropped 4 bases, with 16 bases sitting between them. The CDR3 length is 16 residues. The CDR3 region is CASSLGVPGYFYGYTF. CDR3 in DNA: TGTGCCAGCAGCTTAGGCGTCCCCGGTTACTTCTATGGCTACACCTTC.

This clonotype was observed a few times. The chain recombines TRBV20-1 with TRBJ2-3; perhaps D is TRBD1 or TRBD2 (7 bases each). The CDR3 totals 17 residues. Per germline, CDR1 DFQATT and CDR2 SNEGSKA (reference sequence). With 1 base removed from V and 2 bases from J, the gap between germline ends came to 19 bases. In nucleotides, the CDR3 is TGCAGTGCTAGAGGTGGACATCAGGGGGGGATCACAGATACGCAGTATTTT. It encodes CSARGGHQGGITDTQYF.

The chain links TRBV7-9 to TRBJ1-1; D unclear. The germline CDR1 and CDR2 sequences are SEHNR and FQNEAQ (reference sequence). The CDR3 consists of 12 residues. V dropped 1 base and J dropped 6 bases, with 6 bases sitting between them. CDR3 in amino acids: CASSLGMSEAFF. The CDR3, as DNA: TGTGCCAGCAGCTTAGGGATGTCTGAAGCTTTCTTT.

This chain uses TRBV15 with TRBJ2-3; D is undetermined. CDR1 and CDR2 from the germline V gene are LNHNV and YYDKDF (reference sequence). V was trimmed by 8 bases and J by 0 bases, leaving 12 bases between them. The CDR3 sequence is 14 residues long. This chain's CDR3 is CATSQRSSTDTQYF. The CDR3 DNA follows: TGTGCCACCTCTCAGAGATCTAGCACAGATACGCAGTATTTT.

This clonotype was observed many times. The rearrangement uses TRBV11-2 and TRBJ1-2, with D unclear. The V end was cut by 0 bases, the J end by 4 bases, with 3 bases between. Germline V CDR1 and CDR2: SGHAT, FQNNGV. The CDR3 runs to 12 residues. The CDR3 DNA reads as TGTGCCAGCAGCTTAGATATCTATGGCTACACCTTC. Translation: CASSLDIYGYTF.

The rearrangement joins TRBV20-1 to TRBJ2-7; no reliable D call. In germline, CDR1 is DFQATT, CDR2 SNEGSKA (reference sequence). This CDR3 is 13 amino acids long. Trimming stripped 2 bases from V and 3 bases from J, with 11 bases between. The CDR3 loop is CSARLPGFYEQYF. The CDR3 region has the DNA TGCAGTGCTAGACTCCCGGGCTTCTACGAGCAGTACTTC.

This clonotype has more than one count but fewer than ten. The V gene is TRBV6-6, the J gene TRBJ1-5, with no clear D. The germline V gene has CDR1 MNHNY and CDR2 SVGAGI (reference sequence). The V end was cut by 0 bases, the J end by 3 bases, with 3 bases between. CDR3 length: 13 amino acids. CDR3 nucleotide sequence: TGTGCCAGCAGTTACTCGGACAATCAGCCCCAGCATTTT. The encoded protein is CASSYSDNQPQHF.

This chain links TRBV3-1 with TRBJ2-1; D gene unclear. Germline CDR1 reads LGHDT; CDR2 reads YNNKEL (reference sequence). V lost 1 base to trimming and J lost 9 bases, with 10 bases between them. The CDR3 is 13 residues long. The CDR3 DNA is TGTGCCAGCAGCCAAGTTCGAGAAGGTGAGCAGTTCTTC. It specifies CASSQVREGEQFF.

This clonotype was counted many times. The rearrangement joins TRBV6-1 to TRBJ1-4; D is ambiguous. Germline V CDR1 and CDR2: MNHNS, SASEGT. The CDR3 is 14 residues long. V was trimmed by 8 bases and J by 5 bases, leaving 15 bases between them. In DNA form, the CDR3 reads TGTGCCAGCGGAACACGGCCGTCAAATGAAAAACTGTTTTTT. Its protein product is CASGTRPSNEKLFF.

The table lists this clonotype with many counts. The chain has TRBV7-2 and TRBJ2-1, with 8 bases lining up with TRBD2. The germline V gene encodes CDR1 SGHTA and CDR2 FQGNSA. V shed 5 bases and J 10 bases; nucleotides not matched to a gene: 13. CDR3 length: 15 amino acids. The chain's CDR3 is CASSPAGLAGNEQFF. DNA of the CDR3: TGTGCCAGCAGCCCAGCAGGTCTAGCGGGTAACGAGCAGTTCTTC.

This clonotype was observed a few times. V gene TRBV2 combines with J gene TRBJ2-6; D might be TRBD1 (6 bases). V lost 4 bases, J lost 3 bases, and 10 bases lay in between. Germline loops: CDR1 SNHLY, CDR2 FYNNEI. The CDR3 runs 15 residues. In nucleotides, the CDR3 is TGTGCCAGCAGTGTGGAAGGGGGTGGGGCCAACGTCCTGACTTTC. This encodes CASSVEGGGANVLTF.

This clonotype was observed a few times. V usage is TRBV7-7 and J usage is TRBJ2-5; 8 bases match TRBD2. Trimming cost V 2 bases and J 4 bases; bases outside gene matches: 9. Germline V gene sequence: CDR1 SSHAT, CDR2 FNYEAQ (reference sequence). This CDR3 has 16 amino acids. The CDR3 loop reads CASSLSSGGAGETQYF. The CDR3 nucleotides are TGTGCCAGCAGCTTATCTTCCGGGGGGGCTGGAGAGACCCAGTACTTC.

This clonotype was recorded at least ten times. The genes are TRBV7-6 and TRBJ2-3; D gene ambiguous. V was clipped by 5 bases and J by 6 bases, with 15 bases between them. The length of the CDR3 is 14 residues. CDR1 SGHVS and CDR2 FNYEAQ come from the germline V gene. CDR3 amino acids: CASSTWSSPDTQYF. For the CDR3, the DNA is TGTGCCAGCAGCACCTGGAGCTCACCGGATACGCAGTATTTT.

The CDR3 DNA follows: TGCGCCAGCAGCCAAGGGACTAGCGGATTTGGTCCCGCGGAGCTGTTTTTT. Translating gives CASSQGTSGFGPAELFF. The rearrangement links TRBV4-3 to TRBJ2-2, with 10 bases fitting TRBD2. The germline gives CDR1 LGHNA, CDR2 YSLEER. V gave up 1 base and J gave up 10 bases; unmatched junction bases: 12. The CDR3 consists of 17 residues.

This clonotype was observed a few times. The rearrangement joins TRBV6-2 or TRBV6-3 to TRBJ2-4; weak D call: TRBD2 (6 bases). The CDR3 totals 15 residues. Germline V gene sequence: CDR1 MNHEY, CDR2 SVGEGT. V dropped 6 bases and J dropped 0 bases, with 12 bases sitting between them. The CDR3 protein is CASSDRAGAKNIQYF. CDR3 coding DNA: TGTGCCAGCAGCGATAGAGCGGGAGCCAAAAACATTCAGTACTTC.

In this sample, this clonotype turned up many times. The CDR3 sequence: CASSKGQPNSPLHF. The CDR3 DNA reads TGTGCCAGCAGTAAAGGACAGCCAAATTCACCCCTCCACTTT. The chain joins TRBV7-2 to TRBJ1-6; TRBD1 is a possible D gene (6 bases). V lost 6 bases, J lost 7 bases, and 13 bases lay in between. Germline-derived CDR1 and CDR2 are SGHTA and FQGNSA. The CDR3 has 14 residues.

This clonotype was counted at least ten times. CDR3 in DNA: TGTGCCAGCAGCGTCTCGAGCGGGAGAGACTACGAGCAGTACTTC. It is translated as CASSVSSGRDYEQYF. V is TRBV7-2 and J is TRBJ2-7, with TRBD2 identical over 8 bases. CDR1 and CDR2 (germline): SGHTA, FQGNSA. This CDR3 is 15 amino acids long. The J segment lost 3 bases and the V segment lost 5 bases, leaving 9 bases of the junction unmatched.

The V and J genes are TRBV12-3 or TRBV12-4 and TRBJ2-7, with D tentatively TRBD2 (6 bases). The CDR3 sequence is 14 residues long. Trimming left V 5 bases short and J 3 bases short, with 14 bases between. In DNA, the CDR3 is TGTGCCAGCAGTATGGGCGGGAACTTCTACGAGCAGTACTTC. Encoded protein: CASSMGGNFYEQYF.

This clonotype was detected a few times. The genes are TRBV5-4 and TRBJ1-1; tentatively, D is TRBD1 (5 bases). Germline CDR1 reads SGHNT; CDR2 reads YYREEE (reference sequence). The V and J ends lost 3 bases and 1 base respectively, with 10 bases between them. CDR3 length: 14 amino acids. The CDR3 sequence: CASSSKTENTEAFF. The DNA for the CDR3 is TGTGCCAGCAGCTCGAAGACAGAGAACACTGAAGCTTTCTTT.

The V and J genes are TRBV5-1 and TRBJ2-1; the match to TRBD1 covers 12 bases. V lost 3 bases, J lost 15 bases, and 13 bases stayed unmatched. Looked up from germline, CDR1 is SGHRS and CDR2 is YFSETQ. This CDR3 spans 15 amino acids. The CDR3 DNA is TGCGCCAGCAGCTCACCGGGACAGGGGGCATTCGGCCGGTTCTTC. Its protein is CASSSPGQGAFGRFF.

The sample holds many counts of this clonotype. Possible read error: a much larger clone is one base away. The rearrangement uses TRBV7-2 and TRBJ2-5; the D is unclear. The CDR3 contains 11 residues. Germline V lookup: CDR1 SGHTA, CDR2 FQGNSA. V dropped 2 bases and J dropped 5 bases, with 3 bases sitting between them. The CDR3 region has the DNA TGTGCCAGCAGCTTATGGGAGACCCAGTACTTC. Translation gives CASSLWETQYF.

This clonotype has ten or more counts. The chain links TRBV7-8 to TRBJ2-2; unclear D gene. The V gene's germline CDR1 is SGHVS and CDR2 FQNEAQ. Trimming cost V 5 bases and J 9 bases, with 7 bases left between them. The CDR3 has 11 residues. In nucleotides, the CDR3 is TGTGCCAGCAGCCGAGATAGGGAGCTGTTTTTT. The encoded protein is CASSRDRELFF.

The chain couples TRBV6-8 to TRBJ2-7; D might be TRBD1 or TRBD2, each matching 5 bases. CDR1 and CDR2 from the germline V gene are MNHGY and SAAAGT. This CDR3 is built from 15 residues. The V end lost 6 bases, the J end lost 0 bases, and 15 bases lay between the germline ends. The CDR3 reads CASRQGDLSSYEQYF. The DNA for the CDR3 is TGTGCCAGCAGACAAGGGGACCTAAGCTCCTACGAGCAGTACTTC.

This clonotype was recorded many times. V and J are TRBV12-3 or TRBV12-4 and TRBJ2-1; D might be TRBD2 (6 bases). This CDR3 has 15 residues. Trimming stripped 0 bases from V and 7 bases from J, with 13 bases between. The chain's CDR3 is CASSLAAGTWNEQFF. CDR3 coding DNA: TGTGCCAGCAGTTTAGCGGCGGGAACATGGAATGAGCAGTTCTTC.

The V and J genes are TRBV23-1 and TRBJ1-6, with 10 bases fitting TRBD1. TRBV23-1 is known as an ORF, though its function is uncertain. The CDR3 has 14 amino acids. V lost 8 bases to trimming and J lost 7 bases; unmatched junction nucleotides: 5. The CDR3 sequence: CASDRDRGNSPLHF. CDR3 in DNA: TGCGCCAGCGACCGGGACAGGGGAAATTCACCCCTCCACTTT.

The J gene is TRBJ2-5, the V gene TRBV5-4, with D uncertain. Germline lookup yields CDR1 SGHNT and CDR2 YYREEE (reference sequence). V lost 2 bases and J lost 5, with 13 bases in between. The CDR3 runs to 14 residues. The CDR3 here is CASSLSPKIETQYF. CDR3 coding DNA: TGTGCCAGCAGCTTAAGTCCGAAAATCGAGACCCAGTACTTC. Variable domain in full (rest from reference TRBV5-4 and TRBJ2-5): ETGVTQSPTHLIKTRGQQVTLRCSSQSGHNTVSWYQQALGQGPQFIFQYYREEENGRGNFPPRFSGLQFPNYSSELNVNALELDDSALYLCASSLSPKIETQYFGPGTRLLVL.

This clonotype showed up just a few times. The chain couples TRBV2 to TRBJ2-1, with unresolved D. From germline, CDR1 is SNHLY and CDR2 FYNNEI. V lost 3 bases, J lost 10 bases, and 7 bases lay in between. This CDR3 is built from 11 residues. DNA of the CDR3: TGTGCCAGCAGTGAGGTGTTGGAGCAGTTCTTC. This codes for CASSEVLEQFF.